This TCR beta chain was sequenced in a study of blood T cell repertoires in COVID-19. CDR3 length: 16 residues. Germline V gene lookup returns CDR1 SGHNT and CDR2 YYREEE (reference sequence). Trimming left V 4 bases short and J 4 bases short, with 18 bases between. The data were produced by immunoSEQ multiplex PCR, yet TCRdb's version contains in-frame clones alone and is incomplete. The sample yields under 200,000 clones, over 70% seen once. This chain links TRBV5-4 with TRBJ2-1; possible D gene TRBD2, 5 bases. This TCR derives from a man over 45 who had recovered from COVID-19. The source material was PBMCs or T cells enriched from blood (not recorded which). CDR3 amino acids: CASSPLASRGYNEQFF. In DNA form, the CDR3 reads TGTGCCAGCAGCCCCCTAGCCTCCCGAGGGTACAATGAGCAGTTCTTC.